This note documents a single TCR beta chain sequence. As yet, its antigen is unknown. DNA input for the unsorted PBMC replicate PCRs was roughly 290 ng, roughly 33,000 T cell genomes. Sequencing was performed with immunoSEQ multiplex PCR; in TCRdb, only in-frame clones are kept and a portion is missing. Here the sample spans fewer than 650,000 clones, around 80% being singletons. This sample stems from a study of shared clonotypes between healthy human individuals. Study findings and constraints: Blood was the sole source, and tissue repertoires probably differ.

V was clipped by 1 base and J by 2 bases, with 5 bases between them. The CDR3 sequence is 14 residues long. CDR1 is SGHTA, CDR2 FQGTGA, per germline. This chain uses TRBV7-3 with TRBJ2-2; the D is unclear. Sequenced sample: PBMCs. The sequence was collected from a woman between 40 and 55 years old in good health. Some clones in this sample may be carry-over from other donors' samples. DNA of the CDR3: TGTGCCAGCAGCTTAAAACTTAACACCGGGGAGCTGTTTTTT. It specifies CASSLKLNTGELFF.